These 6 T cell receptor beta chains originate from one sample sequenced in a study of OX40 agonist ivuxolimab in advanced cancers. The method was the immunoSEQ multiplex PCR assay. TCRdb stores this immuneACCESS table with in-frame sequences only. Part of the clones is absent; in the studies checked, under half of the shortfall reflects unresolved V genes, and no reason is known for the rest. This sample has 55,000 to 75,000 clones in its table, and 84% of those were observed once. Around 2.1% of the sample comes from the top ten. The sample was CD4+ or CD8+ T cells sorted from blood, taken in a trial of the OX40 agonist ivuxolimab. These receptors were collected from an adult with an advanced solid tumor such as melanoma, head and neck, liver or kidney cancer.

J is TRBJ2-7 and V is TRBV6-1, with 10 bases matching TRBD1. This CDR3 has 13 amino acids. Germline assignment: CDR1 MNHNS and CDR2 SASEGT. After removal of 10 bases from V and 6 bases from J, the junction contained 9 bases not matched to a gene. The CDR3 sequence: CATRQGATGEQYF. In DNA, the CDR3 is TGTGCCACCCGACAGGGGGCAACGGGCGAGCAGTACTTC.

The CDR3: CSVVTVVNTEAFF. DNA for the CDR3: TGCAGCGTTGTTACAGTAGTGAACACTGAAGCTTTCTTT. The V call is TRBV29-1, the J call TRBJ1-1; D ambiguous. The germline V gene has CDR1 SQVTM and CDR2 ANQGSEA. V lost 4 bases and J 0 bases, leaving 9 bases between the germline ends. The CDR3 covers 13 residues.

The V gene is TRBV9, the J gene TRBJ2-5; a weak D match, TRBD2 (6 bases). CDR3 size: 15 residues. The ends were cut back, 0 bases at V and 4 bases at J, with 13 bases in the middle. Germline assignment: CDR1 SGDLS and CDR2 YYNGEE. DNA of the CDR3: TGTGCCAGCAGCGTAGGGGTAGTGGGGGGAGAGACCCAGTACTTC. It is translated as CASSVGVVGGETQYF.

The chain couples TRBV5-4 to TRBJ2-7; D might be TRBD2 (5 bases). V was pared by 4 bases and J by 2 bases, with 13 bases between. CDR1 and CDR2 from the germline V gene are SGHNT and YYREEE (reference sequence). CDR3 length: 14 amino acids. The CDR3 sequence: CASSREWEPYEQYF. The DNA of the CDR3 is TGTGCCAGCAGCCGAGAGTGGGAGCCCTACGAGCAGTACTTC.

The CDR3 sequence is CASETVANYGYTF. The CDR3 DNA follows: TGTGCCAGTGAGACAGTAGCTAACTATGGCTACACCTTC. V usage is TRBV19 and J usage is TRBJ1-2, with D maybe TRBD1 (5 bases). The length of the CDR3 is 13 residues. Between the trimmed V and J ends, which lost 8 bases and 0 bases, there was a span of 10 bases. Germline lookup yields CDR1 LNHDA and CDR2 SQIVND (reference sequence).

A note on this clone: Other DNA sequences of this sample code for an identical CDR3. The V call is TRBV29-1, the J call TRBJ1-2; D remains ambiguous. Trimming shortened V by 4 bases and J by 7 bases, and 7 bases separated the two germline ends. CDR1 is SQVTM, CDR2 ANQGSEA, per germline. The CDR3 extends over 10 amino acids. The CDR3 loop is CSVVQTGYTF. The DNA for the CDR3 is TGCAGCGTTGTCCAAACTGGCTACACCTTC.